Below, one T cell receptor (beta chain) is given with its context. Within one base of it there is no much larger clone, and no base qualities were kept. PBMC were thawed, rested overnight, stained with a GMM-loaded CD1B tetramer, a Live/Dead dye and anti-CD3, and then sorted on a FACS Aria II. C32 glucose monomycolate purified from Rhodococcus equi was loaded onto CD1B tetramers. Before cryopreservation, the PBMC later used for tetramer sorting had been depleted of CD14-expressing monocytes as part of a separate study. From each donor, some 100,000 tetramer-negative cells were sorted and were analyzed alongside the tetramer-positive cells. Antigen-specific T cells were sorted from a handful of healthy South African adults using GMM-loaded CD1B tetramers. Because TCR-alpha and TCR-beta chains were sequenced unpaired, no information on chain pairing was available. TCR libraries were generated with the immunoSEQ multiplex PCR assay, using TCR-beta and/or TCR-alpha/delta assays for each sample. The amplified TCR libraries were sequenced using the Illumina high-throughput platform. For the original study's pipeline: Clustering and dimensionality reduction relied on pairwise TCRdist distances among GMM-specific receptors from T cells that were either sorted ex vivo or expanded in vitro. Sequence motifs, defined by gene usage and CDR3 content, were tested for enrichment in tetramer-positive compared with tetramer-negative populations. TCRdb holds this immuneACCESS table with in-frame rearrangements only. Some clones are missing; in checked studies, unresolved V genes explain under half, and the rest has no known cause. For V, J and clone size, that table is used; D and trimming come from the DNA. A total of about 88,000 clones appear in this sample, approximately 90% of them only once. The ten largest clonotypes hold over 1.5% of the sample.

The CDR3 covers 13 residues, taking in both the cysteine and the phenylalanine. The kept DNA is CDR3 alone, 39 bases in frame from the first base. CDR1 PRHDT and CDR2 FYEKMQ were looked up in the germline V gene (reference sequence). V loses 7 bases of germline sequence and J loses 1 base, and the interval between the two ends is 10 bases. The data are from a study of T cells in tuberculosis listed by TCRdb under 2018. At the level of the whole study: The study combined CD1B tetramers and high-throughput TCR immunosequencing to characterize T cells specific for the mycobacterial lipid antigen glucose monomycolate (GMM). The full study reports these points: T cells that bind the CD1B-GMM tetramer with low affinity may have been missed by the stringent sort gate.

The TCR comes from an adult woman with latent tuberculosis. The sequenced material came from CD1b-GMM tetramer-negative cells sorted from PBMCs. The sample's cell subset or site label, decoded: T cells not binding CD1B-GMM tetramer, sorted from same donor. The chain is made from TRBV13 and TRBJ2-5; perhaps TRBD1 is the D gene, with 6 bases matching. The CDR3 reads CASNRASQETQYF. The DNA sequence is given as TGTGCCAGCAACAGGGCTTCCCAAGAGACCCAGTACTTC.